This TCR beta chain came from a study of blood T cells in healthy people across ages. Extractions gave at least 5 micrograms of total RNA per sample. This clonotype was counted a few times. Its target is unknown. The ends were cut back, 1 base at V and 3 bases at J, with 19 bases in the middle. This CDR3 has 17 residues. Germline CDR1 and CDR2: SQVTM and ANQGSEA. A second roughly 6 to 11 cycle PCR used barcoded and J-beta primers. Tags on each cDNA molecule came from a template-switch adaptor with 12 random nucleotides. A single record per CDR3 protein comes from TCRdb applying MiXCR to the 5' RACE reads. The data show around 600,000 distinct CDR3 sequences, around 48% seen once. Regarding the study as a whole: Diversity figures based on one million T cells were deemed too low. Because donor CMV status was unknown, expanded clonotype changes were possibly confounded.

This chain joins TRBV29-1 and TRBJ2-1; D remains unclear. This clonotype was sampled from a man at least 80 years old in good health. Sample: blood. The CDR3 nucleotides read TGCAGCGTTGAAGGAGCGCGATCGCCAACCAACTACAATGAGCAGTTCTTC. This codes for CSVEGARSPTNYNEQFF.